This TCR beta chain is from a study of response to subunit inactivated influenza vaccine (dated by TCRdb to the late 2010s). Notes on the research overall: Deep quantitative profiling of the T cell receptor repertoire was used in the study to follow responses to a trivalent subunit inactivated influenza vaccine.

This clonotype came up a few times. This clone's antigen is unknown. Base qualities are missing; no much larger clone stands one base away. The protocol used for the library was RT-PCR. Sequencing used an Illumina HiSeq 2500. TCRdb redid the processing of the public reads, applying fastp at Q25 and MiXCR, and retained in-frame beta chains. Each entry merges the rows of one CDR3 protein and shows their most common DNA and genes. This sample is represented by hundreds of thousands of distinct CDR3 sequences; 15% to 19% of them were singletons. Of the sample, roughly 11% is held by the ten largest clones. Results and caveats for the whole study, not just this receptor: It was suggested by the authors that each seasonal influenza vaccination may recruit only a limited number of new T cells.

This sequence originates from a man in his fifties or sixties who received an inactivated influenza vaccine. Donor details come from another sample of the same person, matched by shared clones. Specimen: PBMCs from blood, collected approximately 12 days after vaccination.

The CDR3 sequence is CSANRGYGSEKLFF. The DNA reads as follows: TGCAGTGCGAACAGGGGTTACGGGAGTGAAAAACTGTTTTTT. The sequence is built from TRBV20-1 and TRBJ1-4, and TRBD1 matches 7 of the central bases. From the germline V gene (reference sequence), CDR1 is DFQATT and CDR2 is SNEGSKA. Trimmed from V: 6 bases; trimmed from J: 7 bases; junction bases lacking a gene match: 11. The CDR3 covers 14 residues, taking in both the cysteine and the phenylalanine. Solely the CDR3 DNA is kept, with 42 bases framed from the first base.